This T cell receptor beta chain was captured in a study of blood T cells in healthy people across ages. Overall study results and limits: Roughly linear age-related decline in beta diversity appeared, significant by age 40. PBMCs left unsorted prevented a conclusive naive versus antigen-experienced comparison.

A sample-barcoded 5' primer and a J-beta primer mix were used in a second PCR of about 7 to 12 cycles. Every molecule of cDNA carried a tag from a template-switch adaptor with 12 random nucleotides. TCRdb recomputed calls from the 5' RACE reads with MiXCR, one row per CDR3 protein. Of hundreds of thousands of distinct CDR3 sequences in the sample, over 40% were seen once. Germline V gene data show CDR1 as SGHTA and CDR2 as FQGNSA. This CDR3 is 12 amino acids long. This clonotype occurred once. Its antigen is currently unknown. A far larger clone is a single base away, which makes a read error likely. The sequenced sample consisted of blood. The chain recombines TRBV7-2 with TRBJ2-3; TRBD2 is a possible D gene (5 bases). The receptor was derived from an older man in good health. CDR3 coding DNA: TGTGTCAGCAGCTTAAGCGGAGATACGCAGTATTTT. Protein sequence: CVSSLSGDTQYF.